Listed here are 9 T cell receptor beta chains from one sample, sequenced in a study of T-cell reconstitution after alpha-beta-depleted transplantation in children. During its preparation, the TCRbeta library received unique molecular identifiers. In TCRdb, the PCR reads were re-called with MiXCR into one record per CDR3 protein. The table records 420,000 or so distinct CDR3 sequences, approximately 11% of them present only once. This specimen consisted of PBMCs from the stem cell graft donor, obtained from the stem cell graft. The receptors come from a human donor who donated a stem cell graft to a child with acute myeloid leukemia.

V usage is TRBV14 and J usage is TRBJ2-1; the D gene is possibly TRBD1 (6 bases). Trimming pared 2 bases from V and 7 bases from J, leaving 15 bases between. Looked up from germline, CDR1 is SGHDN and CDR2 is FVKESK. This CDR3 region has 15 residues. CDR3 residues: CASSQTGMGFNEQFF. In DNA, the CDR3 is TGTGCCAGCAGCCAAACAGGGATGGGGTTTAATGAGCAGTTCTTC.

This clonotype has just a few counts. The chain joins TRBV20-1 to TRBJ2-7; 14 bases are shared with TRBD2. V was pared by 6 bases and J by 3 bases, with 10 bases of the junction left unmatched. The CDR3 sequence is 16 residues long. Germline values: CDR1 DFQATT, CDR2 SNEGSKA (reference sequence). DNA for the CDR3: TGCAGTGCCTCGGGACTAGCGGGAGTTAGACGCTACGAGCAGTACTTC. This encodes CSASGLAGVRRYEQYF.

In DNA, the CDR3 is TGTGCCAGCAGCTTAGAGGGACTTTCCTACGAGCAGTACTTC. Protein product: CASSLEGLSYEQYF. The chain is built from TRBV7-2 and TRBJ2-7; tentatively, D is TRBD2 (6 bases). Germline V CDR1 and CDR2: SGHTA, FQGNSA. The CDR3 covers 14 residues. The V and J ends lost 1 base and 1 base respectively, with 8 bases between them.

This clonotype has ten or more counts. This chain joins TRBV5-1 and TRBJ2-7; D might be TRBD1 or TRBD2, each matching 5 bases. The CDR3 has 15 residues. In germline, CDR1 is SGHRS, CDR2 YFSETQ. V lost 0 bases, J lost 3 bases, and 13 bases lay in between. DNA of the CDR3: TGCGCCAGCAGCTTGGAAGGGACGGTGGACTACGAGCAGTACTTC. It translates to CASSLEGTVDYEQYF.

This clonotype was observed at least ten times. The J gene is TRBJ2-2, the V gene TRBV18, with a weak D call TRBD1 (5 bases). This CDR3 has 14 amino acids. Germline V CDR1 and CDR2: KGHSH, LQKENI. V lost 4 bases and J lost 1, with 7 bases in between. For the CDR3, the DNA is TGTGCCAGCTCACAGGGGCGGAACACCGGGGAGCTGTTTTTT. This codes for CASSQGRNTGELFF.

V gene TRBV12-3 or TRBV12-4 combines with J gene TRBJ2-4; D may be TRBD1 (6 bases). CDR3 length: 14 amino acids. V lost 3 bases to trimming and J lost 1 base, with 7 bases between them. In nucleotides, the CDR3 is TGTGCCAGCAGTTTGAGGGGGGCCAAAAACATTCAGTACTTC. Translated: CASSLRGAKNIQYF.

This clonotype was counted many times. This chain connects TRBV7-2 to TRBJ1-5, with D maybe TRBD1 (5 bases). Germline assignment: CDR1 SGHTA and CDR2 FQGNSA. Trimming took 2 bases from V and 2 from J, leaving 13 bases between them. The CDR3 covers 16 residues. The CDR3 reads CASSLMVQGGNQPQHF. The CDR3 nucleotides are TGTGCCAGCAGCTTAATGGTACAAGGGGGCAATCAGCCCCAGCATTTT.

Only one count was recorded for this clonotype. The rearrangement links TRBV6-5 to TRBJ2-1, with a weak D call TRBD2 (6 bases). Trimming shortened V by 0 bases and J by 3 bases, and 12 bases separated the two germline ends. The CDR3 is 16 residues long. CDR1 MNHEY and CDR2 SVGAGI come from the germline V gene. CDR3 sequence: CASSYSRDSLYNEQFF. The CDR3 DNA is TGTGCCAGCAGTTACTCGAGGGACTCTCTCTACAATGAGCAGTTCTTC.

This chain connects TRBV14 to TRBJ2-4; maybe TRBD2 (6 bases). V lost 1 base to trimming and J lost 3 bases, with 16 bases between them. This CDR3 has 17 residues. Per germline, CDR1 SGHDN and CDR2 FVKESK. The CDR3 bases are TGTGCCAGCAGCCAAGGGGGATTGCGGGGCGACAAAAACATTCAGTACTTC. Residues: CASSQGGLRGDKNIQYF.